What follows is one T cell receptor beta chain and its context. Antigen: not known. Authors of the study amplified TCR beta CDR3 regions from RNA transcripts. TCR CDR3 underwent first-round RT-PCR with the HTBI primer set. TCRdb redid the calling of the multiplex PCR reads with MiXCR, one entry per CDR3 protein. The repertoire holds around 260,000 distinct CDR3 sequences, with less than 30% as singletons. This sample stems from a study of T cells in Graves' hyperthyroidism and ophthalmopathy. Germline lookup yields CDR1 DFQATT and CDR2 SNEGSKA (reference sequence). This CDR3 comprises 14 residues. With 0 bases removed from V and 4 bases from J, the gap between germline ends came to 12 bases. The study's findings and limits: Blood shared most expanded thyroid clonotypes above 0.001. Researchers report that a 13 V-J model separated ophthalmopathy from stable hyperthyroidism.

Patients were excluded for uncontrolled infection, other autoimmune disease, pregnancy or lactation. The receptor's source is a man aged 40-50 years with Graves' hyperthyroidism that later progressed to Graves' ophthalmopathy. The chain recombines TRBV20-1 with TRBJ1-1; no firm D call. Sequencing was done on a sample of blood. The CDR3 protein is CSARDATTGTEAFF. DNA for the CDR3: TGCAGTGCTAGAGATGCGACCACGGGCACTGAAGCTTTCTTT.